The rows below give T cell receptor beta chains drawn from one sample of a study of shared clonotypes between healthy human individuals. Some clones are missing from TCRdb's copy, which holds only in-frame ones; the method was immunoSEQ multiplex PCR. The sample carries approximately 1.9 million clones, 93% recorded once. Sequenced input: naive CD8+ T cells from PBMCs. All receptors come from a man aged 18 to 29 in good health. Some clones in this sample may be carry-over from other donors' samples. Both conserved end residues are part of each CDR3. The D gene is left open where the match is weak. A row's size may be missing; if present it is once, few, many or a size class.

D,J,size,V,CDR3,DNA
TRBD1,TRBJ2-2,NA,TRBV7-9,CASSLKRTGANTGELFF,TGTGCCAGCAGCTTGAAACGGACAGGCGCGAACACCGGGGAGCTGTTTTTT
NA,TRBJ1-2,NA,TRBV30,CAWSVGAPILYGYTF,TGTGCCTGGAGTGTTGGCGCTCCCATTCTCTATGGCTACACCTTC
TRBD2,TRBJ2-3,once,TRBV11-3,CASSLPLAGGNTDTQYF,TGTGCCAGCAGCTTACCCCTAGCGGGTGGTAACACAGATACGCAGTATTTT
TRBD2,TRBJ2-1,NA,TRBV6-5,CASSYSVASGEQFF,TGTGCCAGCAGTTACTCGGTGGCTAGCGGTGAGCAGTTCTTC
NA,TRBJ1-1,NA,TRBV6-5,CASTGGTEAFF,TGTGCCAGCACGGGGGGTACTGAAGCTTTCTTT
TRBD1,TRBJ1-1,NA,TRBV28,CASSLTRDRVNTEAFF,TGTGCCAGCAGCCTTACCCGGGACAGGGTGAACACTGAAGCTTTCTTT
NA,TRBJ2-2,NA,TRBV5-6,CASSLGWTVGELFF,TGTGCCAGCAGCTTGGGTTGGACGGTAGGGGAGCTGTTTTTT
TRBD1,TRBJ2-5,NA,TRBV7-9,CASSTTGTGYLRKETQYF,TGTGCCAGCAGTACGACCGGGACAGGGTACCTTCGGAAAGAGACCCAGTACTTC
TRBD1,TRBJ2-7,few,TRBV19,CASSASGTASYEQYF,TGTGCCAGTAGTGCCTCCGGGACAGCCTCCTACGAGCAGTACTTC
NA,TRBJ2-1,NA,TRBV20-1,CSASRANEQFF,TGCAGTGCTAGTAGAGCTAATGAGCAGTTCTTC
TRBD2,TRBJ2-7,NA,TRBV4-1,CASSQDPAGPLNEQYF,TGCGCCAGCAGCCAAGACCCAGCGGGACCGCTAAACGAGCAGTACTTC
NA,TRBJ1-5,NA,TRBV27,CASSWTVYQPQHF,TGTGCCAGCAGCTGGACAGTTTATCAGCCCCAGCATTTT
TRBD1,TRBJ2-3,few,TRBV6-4,CASSALTGGADTQYF,TGTGCCAGCAGTGCTTTGACAGGGGGCGCAGATACGCAGTATTTT
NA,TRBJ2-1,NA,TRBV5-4,CASSLYDEQFF,TGTGCCAGCAGCTTGTACGATGAGCAGTTCTTC
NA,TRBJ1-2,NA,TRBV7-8,CASSQRGGYGYTF,TGTGCCAGCAGCCAACGAGGGGGCTATGGCTACACCTTC
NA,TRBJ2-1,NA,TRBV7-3,CASRPGLSEAEQFF,TGTGCCAGCAGACCGGGACTCAGTGAGGCTGAGCAGTTCTTC
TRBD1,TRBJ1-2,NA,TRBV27,CASSLATGDGYTF,TGTGCCAGCAGTTTAGCGACAGGGGATGGCTACACCTTC
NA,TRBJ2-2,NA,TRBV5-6,CASSQVTGPGELFF,TGTGCCAGCAGCCAGGTGACAGGCCCCGGGGAGCTGTTTTTT
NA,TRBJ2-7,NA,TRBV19,CASSSTGIPSYEQYF,TGTGCCAGTAGTTCGACAGGTATTCCATCCTACGAGCAGTACTTC
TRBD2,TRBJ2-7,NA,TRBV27,CASSFAGEIYEQYF,TGTGCCAGCAGTTTTGCGGGAGAAATCTACGAGCAGTACTTC
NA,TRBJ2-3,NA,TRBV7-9,CASQLDRELGTDTQYF,TGTGCCAGCCAACTCGATCGGGAGTTGGGCACAGATACGCAGTATTTT
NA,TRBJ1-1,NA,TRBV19,CASSMKGLNTEAFF,TGTGCCAGTAGTATGAAGGGACTGAACACTGAAGCTTTCTTT
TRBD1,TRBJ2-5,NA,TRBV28,CASSSRDRRETQYF,TGTGCCAGCAGTTCACGGGACAGGCGAGAGACCCAGTACTTC
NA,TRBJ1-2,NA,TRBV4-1,CASSQTVRGIYGYTF,TGCGCCAGCAGCCAGACGGTGCGGGGGATATATGGCTACACCTTC